This entry features one T cell receptor beta chain sequence. What was amplified from RNA transcripts were TCR beta CDR3 regions. The HTBI primer set served for first-round RT-PCR of the TCR CDR3. Via MiXCR, TCRdb re-called the multiplex PCR reads, giving one row per CDR3 protein. The sample has 300,000 to 450,000 distinct CDR3 sequences; 15% are singletons. The data stem from a study of T cells in Graves' hyperthyroidism and ophthalmopathy. Germline lookup yields CDR1 SQVTM and CDR2 ANQGSEA. Trimming removed 3 bases at V and 6 bases at J, with 14 bases between. This CDR3 has 13 amino acids. This clonotype was sampled from a woman in her 30s with Graves' hyperthyroidism. The specimen sequenced was blood. V usage is TRBV29-1 and J usage is TRBJ1-2; D not resolved. CDR3 bases: TGCAGCGTTGACCCGCGGGGAGATCATGGCTACACCTTC. Encoded protein: CSVDPRGDHGYTF.